The 10 T cell receptor beta chains presented below share a single source sample, sequenced in a study of OX40 agonist ivuxolimab in advanced cancers. Clones were sequenced by immunoSEQ multiplex PCR, and TCRdb holds only the in-frame ones, with some missing. The sample contains tens of thousands of clones, nearly 90% of which appear only once. This specimen was CD4+ or CD8+ T cells sorted from blood, taken in a trial of the OX40 agonist ivuxolimab. The origin of the receptors is an adult with an advanced solid tumor such as melanoma, head and neck, liver or kidney cancer.

This rearrangement joins TRBV2 to TRBJ1-3, with D hard to call. V was trimmed by 1 base and J by 9 bases, leaving 10 bases between them. This CDR3 spans 13 amino acids. Germline assignment: CDR1 SNHLY and CDR2 FYNNEI. In DNA, the CDR3 is TGTGCCAGCAGTGAAGTTGAGGGTTCCACCATATATTTT. Amino acid sequence: CASSEVEGSTIYF.

The chain joins TRBV5-5 to TRBJ2-1; TRBD2 is a possible D gene (5 bases). V lost 1 base and J 6 bases, leaving 8 bases between the germline ends. The CDR3 has 13 amino acids. CDR1 and CDR2 (germline): SGHKS, YYEKEE (reference sequence). The CDR3 sequence: CASSLSLANEQFF. The CDR3, as DNA: TGTGCCAGCAGCTTGAGCCTAGCCAATGAGCAGTTCTTC.

In nucleotides, the CDR3 is TGTGCCAGCTCACCGCCGAATTCGGACTATATCACCGGGGAGCTGTTTTTT. Translating gives CASSPPNSDYITGELFF. This chain connects TRBV18 to TRBJ2-2; a possible D gene is TRBD2 (6 bases). The CDR3 spans 17 residues. Germline CDR1 and CDR2: KGHSH and LQKENI. Trimming pared 3 bases from V and 4 bases from J, leaving 18 bases between.

The rearrangement links TRBV6-4 to TRBJ2-2; a possible D gene is TRBD1 (5 bases). The V gene's germline CDR1 is MRHNA and CDR2 SNTAGT. Trimming pared 0 bases from V and 8 bases from J, leaving 10 bases between. There are 14 residues in the CDR3. The CDR3 nucleotides read TGTGCCAGCAGTGACTCGAGGCGGACAGGGGAGCTGTTTTTT. Translating it yields CASSDSRRTGELFF.

The chain employs TRBV2 and TRBJ2-4; D may be TRBD1 (6 bases). CDR1 is SNHLY and CDR2 is FYNNEI in the germline V gene. The V and J ends lost 5 bases and 6 bases respectively, with 8 bases between them. The CDR3 covers 12 residues. The CDR3 loop is CASSNRVNIQYF. CDR3 nucleotide sequence: TGTGCCAGCAGTAACAGGGTAAACATTCAGTACTTC.

CDR3 coding DNA: TGTGCCAGCAAACGAAGGGACAGACCCTCCTACGAGCAGTACTTC. Protein sequence: CASKRRDRPSYEQYF. The chain uses TRBV5-8 and TRBJ2-7, with 7 bases that match TRBD1. V lost 6 bases, J lost 0 bases, and 9 bases stayed unmatched. This CDR3 spans 15 amino acids. Germline V CDR1 and CDR2: SGHTS, YDEGEE. Variable domain in full (rest from reference TRBV5-8 and TRBJ2-7): EAGVTQSPTHLIKTRGQQATLRCSPISGHTSVYWYQQALGLGLQFLLWYDEGEERNRGNFPPRFSGRQFPNYSSELNVNALELEDSALYLCASKRRDRPSYEQYFGPGTRLTVT.

The V gene is TRBV18, the J gene TRBJ2-2; D uncertain. Trimming removed 0 bases from V and 8 bases from J, with 10 bases in between. CDR3 length: 14 amino acids. Germline V lookup: CDR1 KGHSH, CDR2 LQKENI. CDR3 loop: CASSPPTNSGELFF. The CDR3 bases are TGTGCCAGCTCACCACCTACAAATTCTGGGGAGCTGTTTTTT.

The rearrangement links TRBV11-2 to TRBJ2-5; D is undetermined. The CDR3 spans 13 residues. Germline V lookup: CDR1 SGHAT, CDR2 FQNNGV. V was shortened by 2 bases and J by 5 bases, with 9 bases between the two germline ends. CDR3 loop: CASSLKVRETQYF. Here the CDR3 DNA reads TGTGCCAGCAGCTTAAAAGTGCGGGAGACCCAGTACTTC.

This clone was recorded a few times. The V and J genes are TRBV9 and TRBJ1-2, with D maybe TRBD1 (5 bases). V was cut by 4 bases and J by 8 bases, with 18 bases left in between. The CDR3 extends over 14 amino acids. CDR1 and CDR2 from the germline V gene are SGDLS and YYNGEE. This chain's CDR3 is CASSTRDLSGGYTF. The DNA for the CDR3 is TGTGCCAGCAGCACCCGGGACCTATCTGGCGGCTACACCTTC.

V and J are TRBV18 and TRBJ1-2; the D gene is possibly TRBD1 (6 bases). Between the trimmed V and J ends, which lost 4 bases and 2 bases, there was a span of 17 bases. There are 16 residues in the CDR3. Germline V gene lookup returns CDR1 KGHSH and CDR2 LQKENI. The CDR3 is CASSRTGREPNYGYTF. The CDR3 DNA reads as TGTGCCAGCTCACGTACAGGGCGTGAACCAAACTATGGCTACACCTTC.